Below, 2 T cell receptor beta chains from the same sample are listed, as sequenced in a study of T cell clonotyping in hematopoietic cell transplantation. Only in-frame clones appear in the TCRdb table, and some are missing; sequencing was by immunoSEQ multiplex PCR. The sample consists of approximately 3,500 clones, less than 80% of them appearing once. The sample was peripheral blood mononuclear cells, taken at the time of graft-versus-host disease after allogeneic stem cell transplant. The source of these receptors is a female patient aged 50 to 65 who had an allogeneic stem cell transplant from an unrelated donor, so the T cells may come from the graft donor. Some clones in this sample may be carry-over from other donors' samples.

In DNA form, the CDR3 reads TGTGCCAGCAGCTTAGGCGGGGCCTCGATCGATGAGCAGTTCTTC. Its protein is CASSLGGASIDEQFF. This chain links TRBV7-7 with TRBJ2-1; D perhaps matches TRBD2 (6 bases). The CDR3 is 15 residues long. The germline gives CDR1 SSHAT, CDR2 FNYEAQ (reference sequence). Trimming cost V 1 base and J 8 bases, with 15 bases left between them.

The CDR3 spells CASSSKAGRTDTQYF. DNA for the CDR3: TGTGCCAGCAGCTCCAAGGCGGGCCGCACAGATACGCAGTATTTT. The chain links TRBV7-6 to TRBJ2-3; D possibly corresponds to TRBD2 (5 bases). The CDR3 runs to 15 residues. Trimming removed 4 bases at V and 1 base at J, with 12 bases between. Germline CDR1 and CDR2: SGHVS and FNYEAQ. Complete variable domain (other parts from reference TRBV7-6 and TRBJ2-3): GAGVSQSPRYKVTKRGQDVALRCDPISGHVSLYWYRQALGQGPEFLTYFNYEAQQDKSGLPNDRFSAERPEGSISTLTIQRTEQRDSAMYRCASSSKAGRTDTQYFGPGTRLTVL.